The 5 T cell receptor beta chains below come from one sample, sequenced in a study of cytomegalovirus exposure and HLA in healthy donors. The PCR used 60 Vbeta and 13 Jbeta primers. Produced via immunoSEQ multiplex PCR; TCRdb's table is partial and in-frame only. The sample shows over 100,000 clones, approximately 10% of them seen only once. Material for sequencing was PBMCs. The receptors originated from a woman aged 40 to 50 in good health and CMV-seropositive.

This clone has a handful of counts. The rearrangement joins TRBV5-6 to TRBJ1-4; TRBD1 matches at 7 bases. There are 14 residues in the CDR3. Germline CDR1 SGHDT, CDR2 YYEEEE. V trimming: 7 bases; J trimming: 7 bases; junction bases outside the gene matches: 10. In nucleotides, the CDR3 is TGTGCCAGCGGCTCCCAGGGGGTCGGTGAAAAACTGTTTTTT. Encoded protein: CASGSQGVGEKLFF. The full variable domain, rest sourced from reference TRBV5-6 and TRBJ1-4, is DAGVTQSPTHLIKTRGQQVTLRCSPKSGHDTVSWYQQALGQGPQFIFQYYEEEERQRGNFPDRFSGHQFPNYSSELNVNALLLGDSALYLCASGSQGVGEKLFFGSGTQLSVL.

This clone was detected a few times. This chain connects TRBV5-6 to TRBJ1-2; TRBD1 aligns across 10 bases. The trim removed 4 bases at V and 4 bases at J, leaving 7 bases unmatched. From germline, CDR1 is SGHDT and CDR2 YYEEEE. The CDR3 loop spans 15 amino acids. The DNA of the CDR3 is TGTGCCAGCAGCCCAGACAGGGGGCGCGGCTATGGCTACACCTTC. The encoded protein is CASSPDRGRGYGYTF.

The chain has TRBV2 and TRBJ2-7; TRBD1 agrees at 7 bases. The trim removed 7 bases at V and 0 bases at J, leaving 3 bases unmatched. There are 13 residues in the CDR3. Germline CDR1 SNHLY, CDR2 FYNNEI. CDR3 sequence (DNA): TGTGCCAGCACGGACAGGTTCTCCTACGAGCAGTACTTC. Translating gives CASTDRFSYEQYF.

This chain uses TRBV2 with TRBJ1-2, with TRBD1 as a possible D gene (5 bases). This CDR3 has 14 residues. V lost 4 bases and J lost 2, with 11 bases in between. Per germline, CDR1 SNHLY and CDR2 FYNNEI. The CDR3 is CASSAGGLNYGYTF. CDR3 DNA sequence: TGTGCCAGCAGTGCTGGGGGACTGAACTATGGCTACACCTTC.

This clone came up a few times. V and J are TRBV6-1 and TRBJ2-7, with D possibly matching TRBD1 (6 bases). In germline, CDR1 is MNHNS, CDR2 SASEGT. V was pared by 6 bases and J by 4 bases, with 7 bases between. This CDR3 comprises 11 residues. The CDR3 DNA sequence: TGTGCCAGCAGGGACAGTTACGAGCAGTACTTC. Protein sequence: CASRDSYEQYF.